The source of this T cell receptor beta chain is a study of T cell clones after liver transplantation. Study in general: In this trial, immunosuppression withdrawal was attempted within 2 years of liver transplant.

TCRdb keeps only in-frame clones here, not all; method: immunoSEQ multiplex PCR. The sample comprises about 71,000 clones, 80% of which are singletons, and approximately 0.73% rests with the top ten. Concerning this clone: The antigen is unknown.

Points from the study as a whole: Low donor cell numbers restricted donor-reactive repertoire measurement in a couple of subjects.

V lost 6 bases to trimming and J lost 4 bases; unmatched junction nucleotides: 7. The V gene's germline CDR1 is LNHDA and CDR2 SQIVND (reference sequence). The CDR3 extends over 15 amino acids. The sequencing used CD4+ T cells from blood, collected 12 months after liver transplant. The V gene is TRBV19, the J gene TRBJ1-4; 8 bases align to TRBD1. This TCR derives from a human patient who received a liver transplant. Some T cells may be transferred from the graft donor. The CDR3, as DNA: TGTGCCAGTAGCTATCCGGGACAGGTTAATGAAAAACTGTTTTTT. Translation gives CASSYPGQVNEKLFF.